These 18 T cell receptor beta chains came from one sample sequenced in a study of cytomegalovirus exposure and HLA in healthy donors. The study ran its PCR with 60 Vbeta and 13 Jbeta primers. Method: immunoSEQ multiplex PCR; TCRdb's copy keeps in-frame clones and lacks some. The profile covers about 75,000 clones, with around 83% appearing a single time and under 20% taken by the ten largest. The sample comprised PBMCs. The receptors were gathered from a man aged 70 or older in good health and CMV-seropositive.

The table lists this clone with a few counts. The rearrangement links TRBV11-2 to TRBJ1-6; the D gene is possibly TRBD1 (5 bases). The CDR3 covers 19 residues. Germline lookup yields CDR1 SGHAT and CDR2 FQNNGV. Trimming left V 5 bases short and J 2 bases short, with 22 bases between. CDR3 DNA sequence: TGTGCCAGCAGCCAGAACGCCTTTGGGGCCGCGGCCTATAATTCACCCCTCCACTTT. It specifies CASSQNAFGAAAYNSPLHF. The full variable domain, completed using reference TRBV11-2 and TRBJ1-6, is EAGVAQSPRYKIIEKRQSVAFWCNPISGHATLYWYQQILGQGPKLLIQFQNNGVVDDSQLPKDRFSAERLKGVDSTLKIQPAKLEDSAVYLCASSQNAFGAAAYNSPLHFGNGTRLTVT.

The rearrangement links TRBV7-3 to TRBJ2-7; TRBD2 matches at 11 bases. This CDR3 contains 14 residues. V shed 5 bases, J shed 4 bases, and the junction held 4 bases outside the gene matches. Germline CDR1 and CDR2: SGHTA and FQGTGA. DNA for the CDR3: TGTGCCAGCAGCCCCGGGACTAGCGGTTACGAGCAGTACTTC. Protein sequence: CASSPGTSGYEQYF. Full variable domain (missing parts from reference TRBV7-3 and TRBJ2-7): GAGVSQTPSNKVTEKGKYVELRCDPISGHTALYWYRQSLGQGPEFLIYFQGTGAADDSGLPNDRFFAVRPEGSVSTLKIQRTERGDSAVYLCASSPGTSGYEQYFGPGTRLTVT.

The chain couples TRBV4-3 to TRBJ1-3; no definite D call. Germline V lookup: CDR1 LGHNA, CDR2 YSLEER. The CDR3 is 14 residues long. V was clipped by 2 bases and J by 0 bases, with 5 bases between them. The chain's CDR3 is CASSQQYSGNTIYF. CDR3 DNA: TGCGCCAGCAGCCAACAGTACTCTGGAAACACCATATATTTT.

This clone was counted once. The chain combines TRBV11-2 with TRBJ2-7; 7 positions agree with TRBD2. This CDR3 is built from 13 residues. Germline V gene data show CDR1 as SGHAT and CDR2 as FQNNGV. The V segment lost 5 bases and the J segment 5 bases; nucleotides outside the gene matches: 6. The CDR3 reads CASSPGTNNEQYF. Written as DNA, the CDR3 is TGTGCCAGCAGCCCAGGGACTAATAACGAGCAGTACTTC.

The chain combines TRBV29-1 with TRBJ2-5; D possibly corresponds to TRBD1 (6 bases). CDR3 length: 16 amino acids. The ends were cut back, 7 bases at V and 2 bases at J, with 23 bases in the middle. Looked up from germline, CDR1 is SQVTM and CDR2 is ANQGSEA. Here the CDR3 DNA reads TGCAGCGCCTCTGGAGGAACCGAGGGGGTACAAGAGACCCAGTACTTC. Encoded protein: CSASGGTEGVQETQYF.

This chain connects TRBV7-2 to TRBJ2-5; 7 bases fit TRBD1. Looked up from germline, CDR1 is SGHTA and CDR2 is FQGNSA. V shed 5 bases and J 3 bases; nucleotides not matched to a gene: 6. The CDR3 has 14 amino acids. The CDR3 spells CASSRSGQKETQYF. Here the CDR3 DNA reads TGTGCCAGCAGCCGATCGGGACAGAAAGAGACCCAGTACTTC.

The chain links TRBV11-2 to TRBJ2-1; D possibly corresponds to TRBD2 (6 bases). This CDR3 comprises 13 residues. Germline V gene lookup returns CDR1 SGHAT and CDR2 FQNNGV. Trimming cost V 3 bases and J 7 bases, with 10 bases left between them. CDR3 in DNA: TGTGCCAGCAGCTTGGAGGGTACTAATGAGCAGTTCTTC. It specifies CASSLEGTNEQFF.

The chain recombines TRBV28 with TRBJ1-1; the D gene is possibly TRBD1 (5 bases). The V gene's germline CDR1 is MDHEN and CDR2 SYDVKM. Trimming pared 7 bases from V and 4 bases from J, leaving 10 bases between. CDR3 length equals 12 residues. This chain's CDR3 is CASKSTATEAFF. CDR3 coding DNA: TGTGCCAGCAAATCGACAGCCACTGAAGCTTTCTTT.

CDR3 in amino acids: CATWTGGGPSEKLFF. The CDR3 DNA sequence: TGTGCCACTTGGACAGGGGGAGGGCCCAGTGAAAAACTGTTTTTT. The chain couples TRBV10-3 to TRBJ1-4; 10 positions match TRBD1. Germline loops: CDR1 ENHRY, CDR2 SYGVKD. The CDR3 totals 15 residues. J gave up 7 bases and V 10 bases, and 12 bases lay outside the gene matches.

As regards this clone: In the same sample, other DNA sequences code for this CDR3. The CDR3 is CASSLDSNYGYTF. CDR3 nucleotide sequence: TGTGCCAGCAGCCTGGACAGTAACTATGGCTACACCTTC. This chain uses TRBV7-2 with TRBJ1-2, with TRBD1 as a possible D gene (6 bases). Germline CDR1 and CDR2: SGHTA and FQGNSA. Between the trimmed V and J ends, which lost 5 bases and 1 base, there was a span of 8 bases. This CDR3 spans 13 amino acids.

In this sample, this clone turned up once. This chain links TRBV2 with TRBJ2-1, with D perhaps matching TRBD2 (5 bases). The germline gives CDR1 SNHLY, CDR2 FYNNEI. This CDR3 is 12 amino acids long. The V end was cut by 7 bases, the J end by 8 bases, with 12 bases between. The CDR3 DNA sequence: TGTGCCAGCACTTTTAGCGTCCATGAGCAGTTCTTC. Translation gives CASTFSVHEQFF.

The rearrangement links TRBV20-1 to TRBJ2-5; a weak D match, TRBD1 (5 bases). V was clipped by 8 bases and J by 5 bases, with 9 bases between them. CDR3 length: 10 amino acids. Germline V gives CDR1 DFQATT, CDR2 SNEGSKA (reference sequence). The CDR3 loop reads CSRPGETQYF. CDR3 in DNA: TGCAGTCGACCAGGGGAGACCCAGTACTTC.

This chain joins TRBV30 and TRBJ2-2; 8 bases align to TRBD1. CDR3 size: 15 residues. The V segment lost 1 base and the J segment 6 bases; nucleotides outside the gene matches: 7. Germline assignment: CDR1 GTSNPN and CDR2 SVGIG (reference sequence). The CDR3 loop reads CAWSAGQGYPGELFF. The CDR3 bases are TGTGCCTGGAGTGCAGGACAGGGTTACCCCGGGGAGCTGTTTTTT.

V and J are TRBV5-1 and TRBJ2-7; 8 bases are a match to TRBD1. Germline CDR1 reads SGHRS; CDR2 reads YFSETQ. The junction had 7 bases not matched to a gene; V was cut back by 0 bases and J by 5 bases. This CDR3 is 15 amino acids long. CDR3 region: CASSLGQGNFDEQYF. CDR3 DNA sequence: TGCGCCAGCAGCTTGGGACAGGGGAATTTCGACGAGCAGTACTTC.

CDR3 sequence reads: CASSRGPGNEKLFF. In DNA, the CDR3 is TGTGCCAGCAGCCGGGGGCCGGGTAATGAAAAACTGTTTTTT. The chain recombines TRBV4-2 with TRBJ1-4; maybe TRBD1 (6 bases). CDR1 LGHNA and CDR2 YNFKEQ come from the germline V gene. The CDR3 is 14 residues long. With 4 bases removed from V and 4 bases from J, the gap between germline ends came to 10 bases.

The CDR3 DNA sequence: TGCGCCAGCAGTGCTAGTGCCAACTATGGCTACACCTTC. Translation gives CASSASANYGYTF. The chain combines TRBV10-1 with TRBJ1-2; D unclear. CDR3 length equals 13 residues. Trimming left V 4 bases short and J 2 bases short, with 8 bases between. Germline-derived CDR1 and CDR2 are WNHNN and SYGVQD (reference sequence).

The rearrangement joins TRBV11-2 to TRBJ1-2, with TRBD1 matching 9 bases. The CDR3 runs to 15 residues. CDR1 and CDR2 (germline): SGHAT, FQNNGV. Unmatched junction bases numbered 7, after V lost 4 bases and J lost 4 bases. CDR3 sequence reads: CASSSRGQGSYGYTF. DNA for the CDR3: TGTGCCAGCAGCTCGCGAGGACAGGGGAGCTATGGCTACACCTTC.

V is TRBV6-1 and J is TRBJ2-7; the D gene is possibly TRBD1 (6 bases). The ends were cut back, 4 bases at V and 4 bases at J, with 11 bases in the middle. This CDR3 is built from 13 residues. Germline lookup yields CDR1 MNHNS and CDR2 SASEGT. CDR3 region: CASSATGMYEQYF. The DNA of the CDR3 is TGTGCCAGCAGTGCCACAGGGATGTACGAGCAGTACTTC.